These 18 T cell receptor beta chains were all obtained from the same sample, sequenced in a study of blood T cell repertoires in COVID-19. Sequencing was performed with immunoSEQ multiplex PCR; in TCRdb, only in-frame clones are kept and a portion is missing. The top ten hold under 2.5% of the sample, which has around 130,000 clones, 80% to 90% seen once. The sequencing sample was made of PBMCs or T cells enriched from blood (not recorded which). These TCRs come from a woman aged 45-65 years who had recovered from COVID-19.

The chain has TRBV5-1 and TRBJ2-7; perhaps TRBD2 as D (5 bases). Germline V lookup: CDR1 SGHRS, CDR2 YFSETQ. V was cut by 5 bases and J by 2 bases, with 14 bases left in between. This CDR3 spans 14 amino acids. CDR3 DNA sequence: TGCGCCAGCAGGGCTGCGGGTTTGGCCTACGAGCAGTACTTC. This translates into CASRAAGLAYEQYF.

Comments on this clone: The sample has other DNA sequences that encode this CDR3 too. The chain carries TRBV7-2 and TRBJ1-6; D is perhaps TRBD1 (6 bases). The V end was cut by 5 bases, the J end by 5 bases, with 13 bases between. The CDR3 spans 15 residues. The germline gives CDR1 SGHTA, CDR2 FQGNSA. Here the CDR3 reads CASSPRGGDNSPLHF. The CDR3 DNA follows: TGTGCCAGCAGCCCGAGGGGGGGGGATAATTCACCCCTCCACTTT.

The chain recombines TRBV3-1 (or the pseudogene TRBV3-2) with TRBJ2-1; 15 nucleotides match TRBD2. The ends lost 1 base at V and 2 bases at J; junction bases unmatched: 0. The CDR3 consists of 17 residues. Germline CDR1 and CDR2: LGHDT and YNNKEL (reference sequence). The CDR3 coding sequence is TGTGCCAGCAGCCAAGGGACTAGCGGGGGGGCCTACAATGAGCAGTTCTTC. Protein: CASSQGTSGGAYNEQFF.

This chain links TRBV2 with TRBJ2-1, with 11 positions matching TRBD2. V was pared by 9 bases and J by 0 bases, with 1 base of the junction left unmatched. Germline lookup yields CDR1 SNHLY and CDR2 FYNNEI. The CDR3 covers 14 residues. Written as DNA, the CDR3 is TGTGCCAGAACTAGCGGGGGCTCCTACAATGAGCAGTTCTTC. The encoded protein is CARTSGGSYNEQFF.

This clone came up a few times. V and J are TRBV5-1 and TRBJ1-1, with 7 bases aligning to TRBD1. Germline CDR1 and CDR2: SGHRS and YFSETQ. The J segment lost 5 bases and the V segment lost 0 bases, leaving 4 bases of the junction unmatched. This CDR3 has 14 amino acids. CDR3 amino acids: CASSLARQGTEAFF. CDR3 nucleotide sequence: TGCGCCAGCAGCTTGGCCAGACAGGGAACTGAAGCTTTCTTT. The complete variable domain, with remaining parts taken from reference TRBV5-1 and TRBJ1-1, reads KAGVTQTPRYLIKTRGQQVTLSCSPISGHRSVSWYQQTPGQGLQFLFEYFSETQRNKGNFPGRFSGRQFSNSRSEMNVSTLELGDSALYLCASSLARQGTEAFFGQGTRLTVV.

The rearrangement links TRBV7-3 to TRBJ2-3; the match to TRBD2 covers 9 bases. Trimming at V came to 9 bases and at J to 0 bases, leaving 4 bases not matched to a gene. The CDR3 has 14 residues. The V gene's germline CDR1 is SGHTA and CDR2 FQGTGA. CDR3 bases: TGTGCCAGTTCTAGCGGGACCAGCACAGATACGCAGTATTTT. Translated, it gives CASSSGTSTDTQYF.

The CDR3 loop is CASIAANYGYTF. CDR3 nucleotides: TGTGCCAGCATCGCAGCTAACTATGGCTACACCTTC. The chain carries TRBV6-5 and TRBJ1-2; no clear D gene. This CDR3 has 12 amino acids. V was clipped by 7 bases and J by 0 bases, with 6 bases between them. The germline CDR1 and CDR2 sequences are MNHEY and SVGAGI.

The CDR3 spells CASSPGGRLNQPQHF. The CDR3 DNA reads as TGTGCCAGCAGTCCCGGGGGACGGCTAAATCAGCCCCAGCATTTT. The V and J genes are TRBV7-2 and TRBJ1-5; TRBD1 might be the D (5 bases). The CDR3 contains 15 residues. CDR1 is SGHTA, CDR2 FQGNSA, per germline. V was clipped by 6 bases and J by 4 bases, with 16 bases between them.

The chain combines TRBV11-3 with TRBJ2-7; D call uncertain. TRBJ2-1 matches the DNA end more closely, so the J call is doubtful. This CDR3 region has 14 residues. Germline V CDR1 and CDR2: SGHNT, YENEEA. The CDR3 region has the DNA TGTGCCAGCAGCTTAGTAGCCCCTCCAAATGAGCAGTTCTTC. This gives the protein CASSLVAPPNEQFF.

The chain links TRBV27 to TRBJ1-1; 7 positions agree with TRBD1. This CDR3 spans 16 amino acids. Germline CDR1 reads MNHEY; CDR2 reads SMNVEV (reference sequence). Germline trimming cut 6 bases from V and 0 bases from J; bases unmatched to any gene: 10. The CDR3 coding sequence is TGTGCCAGCAGAACCTTGACAGGGTTAGTGAACACTGAAGCTTTCTTT. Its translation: CASRTLTGLVNTEAFF.

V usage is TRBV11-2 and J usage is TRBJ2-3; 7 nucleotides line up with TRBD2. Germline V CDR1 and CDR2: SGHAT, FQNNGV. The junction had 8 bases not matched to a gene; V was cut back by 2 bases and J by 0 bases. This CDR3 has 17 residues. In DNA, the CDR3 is TGTGCCAGCAGCTTACTAGCGGAGCGCCCTAGCACAGATACGCAGTATTTT. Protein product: CASSLLAERPSTDTQYF. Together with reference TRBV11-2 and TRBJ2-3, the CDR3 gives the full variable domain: EAGVAQSPRYKIIEKRQSVAFWCNPISGHATLYWYQQILGQGPKLLIQFQNNGVVDDSQLPKDRFSAERLKGVDSTLKIQPAKLEDSAVYLCASSLLAERPSTDTQYFGPGTRLTVL.

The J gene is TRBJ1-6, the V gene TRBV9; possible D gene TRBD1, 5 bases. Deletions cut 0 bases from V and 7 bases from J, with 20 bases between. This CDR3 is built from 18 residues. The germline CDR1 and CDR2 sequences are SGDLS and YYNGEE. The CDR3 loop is CASSVGALGTGRNSPLHF. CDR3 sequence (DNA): TGTGCCAGCAGCGTAGGGGCCCTGGGGACGGGGAGGAATTCACCCCTCCACTTT.

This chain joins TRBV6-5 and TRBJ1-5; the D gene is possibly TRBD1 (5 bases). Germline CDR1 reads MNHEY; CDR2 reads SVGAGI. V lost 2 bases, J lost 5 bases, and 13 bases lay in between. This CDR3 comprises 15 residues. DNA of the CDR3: TGTGCCAGCAGTTACAGCGCCGGGGGGGATCAGCCCCAGCATTTT. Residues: CASSYSAGGDQPQHF.

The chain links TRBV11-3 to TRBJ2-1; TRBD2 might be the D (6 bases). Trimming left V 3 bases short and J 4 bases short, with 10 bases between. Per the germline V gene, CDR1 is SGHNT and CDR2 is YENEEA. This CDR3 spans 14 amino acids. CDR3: CASSFAGIYNEQFF. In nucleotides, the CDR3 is TGTGCCAGCAGCTTCGCGGGGATATACAATGAGCAGTTCTTC.

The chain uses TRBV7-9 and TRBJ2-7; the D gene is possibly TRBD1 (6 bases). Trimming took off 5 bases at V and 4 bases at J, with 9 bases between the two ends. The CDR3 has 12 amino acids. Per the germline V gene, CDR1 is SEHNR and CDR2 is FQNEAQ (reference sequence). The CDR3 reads CASSAQGYEQYF. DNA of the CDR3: TGTGCCAGCAGCGCCCAGGGGTACGAGCAGTACTTC.

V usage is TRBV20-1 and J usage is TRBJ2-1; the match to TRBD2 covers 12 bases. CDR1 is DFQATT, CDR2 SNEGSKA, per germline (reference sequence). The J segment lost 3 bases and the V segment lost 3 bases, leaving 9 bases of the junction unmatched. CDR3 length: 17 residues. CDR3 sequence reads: CSASVPSGGADYNEQFF. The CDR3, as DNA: TGCAGTGCTAGTGTTCCTAGCGGGGGGGCCGACTACAATGAGCAGTTCTTC.

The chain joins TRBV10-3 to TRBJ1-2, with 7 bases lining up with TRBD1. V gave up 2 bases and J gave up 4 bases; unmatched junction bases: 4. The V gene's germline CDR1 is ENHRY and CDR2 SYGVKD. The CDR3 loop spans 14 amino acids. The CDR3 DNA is TGTGCCATCAGTGAGAGCCGGGACAGCTATGGCTACACCTTC. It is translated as CAISESRDSYGYTF.

CDR3 nucleotides: TGCGCCAGCAGCTCGACAGGGTATAATGAAAAACTGTTTTTT. Translating it yields CASSSTGYNEKLFF. The rearrangement joins TRBV5-1 to TRBJ1-4; 7 bases fit TRBD1. The ends lost 3 bases at V and 4 bases at J; junction bases unmatched: 3. CDR3 length equals 14 residues. The V gene's germline CDR1 is SGHRS and CDR2 YFSETQ.